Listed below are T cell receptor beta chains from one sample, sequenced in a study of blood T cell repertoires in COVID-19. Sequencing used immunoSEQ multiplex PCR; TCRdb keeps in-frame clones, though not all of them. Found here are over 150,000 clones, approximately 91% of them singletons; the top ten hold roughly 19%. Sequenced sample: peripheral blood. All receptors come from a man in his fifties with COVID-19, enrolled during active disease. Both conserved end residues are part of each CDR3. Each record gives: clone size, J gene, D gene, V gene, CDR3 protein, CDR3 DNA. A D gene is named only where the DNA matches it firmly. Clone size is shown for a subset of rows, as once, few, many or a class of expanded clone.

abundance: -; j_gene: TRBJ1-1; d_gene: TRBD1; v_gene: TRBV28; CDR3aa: CASSSPPGQGFLEAFF; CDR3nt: TGTGCCAGCAGTTCCCCACCTGGACAGGGCTTTCTTGAAGCTTTCTTT
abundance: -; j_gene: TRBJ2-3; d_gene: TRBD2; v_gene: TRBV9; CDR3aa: CASSVAGGGTDTQYF; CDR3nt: TGTGCCAGCAGCGTAGCCGGGGGGGGCACAGATACGCAGTATTTT
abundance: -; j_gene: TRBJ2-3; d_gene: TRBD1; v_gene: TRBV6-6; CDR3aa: CASSSGTGSGTDTQYF; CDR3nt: TGTGCCAGCAGTTCCGGGACAGGGTCGGGCACAGATACGCAGTATTTT
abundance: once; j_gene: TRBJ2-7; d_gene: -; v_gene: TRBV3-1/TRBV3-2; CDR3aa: CASSQDHRQYF; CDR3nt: TGTGCCAGCAGCCAAGATCACAGGCAGTACTTC
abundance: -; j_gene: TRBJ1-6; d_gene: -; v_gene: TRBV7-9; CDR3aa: CASSSIPQDWAPLHF; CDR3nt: TGTGCCAGCAGCTCGATCCCCCAGGACTGGGCACCCCTCCACTTT
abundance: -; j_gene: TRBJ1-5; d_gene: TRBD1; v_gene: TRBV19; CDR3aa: CASSIGTGLHQPQHF; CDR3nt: TGTGCCAGTAGTATAGGGACAGGTTTACATCAGCCCCAGCATTTT
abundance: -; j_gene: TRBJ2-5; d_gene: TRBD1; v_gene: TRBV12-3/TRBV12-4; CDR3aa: CASRTGGETQYF; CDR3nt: TGTGCCAGCAGGACAGGGGGAGAGACCCAGTACTTC
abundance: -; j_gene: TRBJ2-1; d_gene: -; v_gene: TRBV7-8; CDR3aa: CASSFEVWVEQFF; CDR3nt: TGTGCCAGCAGCTTCGAGGTTTGGGTTGAGCAGTTCTTC
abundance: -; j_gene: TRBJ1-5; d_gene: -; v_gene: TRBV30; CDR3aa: CAWSVVAGNNQPQHF; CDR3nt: TGTGCCTGGAGTGTGGTTGCAGGAAACAATCAGCCCCAGCATTTT
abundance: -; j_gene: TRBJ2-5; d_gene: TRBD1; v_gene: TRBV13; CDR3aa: CASGTGGAETQYF; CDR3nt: TGTGCCAGCGGGACAGGGGGCGCGGAGACCCAGTACTTC
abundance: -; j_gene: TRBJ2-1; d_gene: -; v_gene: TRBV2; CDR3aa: CASSNAGYNEQFF; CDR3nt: TGTGCCAGCAGTAACGCGGGGTACAATGAGCAGTTCTTC
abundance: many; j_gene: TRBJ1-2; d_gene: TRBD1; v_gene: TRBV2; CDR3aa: CASRLTGTGVNYGYTF; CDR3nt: TGTGCCAGCAGGCTCACCGGGACAGGGGTCAACTATGGCTACACCTTC
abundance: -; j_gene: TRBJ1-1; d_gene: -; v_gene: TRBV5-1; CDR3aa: CASSVTVMNTEAFF; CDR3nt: TGCGCCAGCAGCGTGACAGTTATGAACACTGAAGCTTTCTTT
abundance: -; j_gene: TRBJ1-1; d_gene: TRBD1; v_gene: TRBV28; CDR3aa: CASTLGTGRYTEAFF; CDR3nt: TGTGCCAGCACCCTCGGGACAGGGAGGTACACTGAAGCTTTCTTT
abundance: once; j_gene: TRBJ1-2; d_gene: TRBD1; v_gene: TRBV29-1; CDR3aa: CSAQSQGDYGYTF; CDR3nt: TGCAGCGCTCAATCACAGGGGGACTATGGCTACACCTTC
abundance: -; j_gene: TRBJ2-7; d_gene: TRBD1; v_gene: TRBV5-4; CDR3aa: CASSVQGVYEQYF; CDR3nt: TGTGCCAGCAGTGTACAGGGGGTCTACGAGCAGTACTTC
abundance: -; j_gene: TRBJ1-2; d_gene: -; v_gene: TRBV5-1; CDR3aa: CASSLGDTSPDGYTF; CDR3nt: TGCGCCAGCAGCTTGGGGGACACCAGTCCGGATGGCTACACCTTC
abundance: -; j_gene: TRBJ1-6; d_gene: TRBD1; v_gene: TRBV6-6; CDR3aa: CASRGTGDDYNSPLHF; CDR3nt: TGTGCCAGCAGAGGGACAGGGGATGATTATAATTCACCCCTCCACTTT